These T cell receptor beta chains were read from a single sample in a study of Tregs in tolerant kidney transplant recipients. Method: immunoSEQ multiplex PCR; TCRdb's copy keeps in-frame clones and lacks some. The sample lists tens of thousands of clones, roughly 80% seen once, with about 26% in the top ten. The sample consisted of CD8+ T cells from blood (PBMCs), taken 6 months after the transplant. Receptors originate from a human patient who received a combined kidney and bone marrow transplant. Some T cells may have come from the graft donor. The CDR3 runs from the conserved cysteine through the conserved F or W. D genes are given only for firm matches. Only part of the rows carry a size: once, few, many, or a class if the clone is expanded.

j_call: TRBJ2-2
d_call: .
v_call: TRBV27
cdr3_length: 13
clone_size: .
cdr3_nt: TGTGCCAGCTGCCACCACTCTACCGGGGAGCTGTTTTTT
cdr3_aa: CASCHHSTGELFF

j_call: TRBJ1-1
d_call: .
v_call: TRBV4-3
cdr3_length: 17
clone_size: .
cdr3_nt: TGCGCCAGCAGCCAAGCGGGTGGTGGCAGGGAGAACACTGAAGCTTTCTTT
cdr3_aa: CASSQAGGGRENTEAFF

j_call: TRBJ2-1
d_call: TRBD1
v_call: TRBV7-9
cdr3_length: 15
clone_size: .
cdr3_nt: TGTGCCAGCAGCTCCCGGGACAGGGTTGTGAATGAGCAGTTCTTC
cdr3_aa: CASSSRDRVVNEQFF

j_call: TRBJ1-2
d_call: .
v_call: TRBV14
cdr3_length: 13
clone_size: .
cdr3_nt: TGTGCCAGCAGCCAAACAGCAAACTATGGCTACACCTTC
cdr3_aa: CASSQTANYGYTF

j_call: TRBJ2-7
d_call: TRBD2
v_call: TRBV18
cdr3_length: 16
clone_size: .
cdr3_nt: TGTGCCAGCTCACAGCCCACTAGCGGGAGAAGACACGAGCAGTACTTC
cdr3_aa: CASSQPTSGRRHEQYF

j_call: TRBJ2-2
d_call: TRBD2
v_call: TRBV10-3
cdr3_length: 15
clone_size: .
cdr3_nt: TGTGCAACAACACCCTCTAGCGGGGGCACCGGGGAGCTGTTTTTT
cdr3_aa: CATTPSSGGTGELFF

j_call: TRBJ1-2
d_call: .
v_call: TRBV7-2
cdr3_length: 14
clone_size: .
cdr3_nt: TGTGCCAGCAGCTTCGAATCCAGGGTCAGGGGCTACACCTTC
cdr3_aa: CASSFESRVRGYTF

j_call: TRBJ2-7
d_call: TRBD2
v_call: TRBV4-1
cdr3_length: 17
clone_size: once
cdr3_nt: TGCGCCAGCAGCCAACTATGGGCTAGCGGGAGAATCTACGAGCAGTACTTC
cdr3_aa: CASSQLWASGRIYEQYF

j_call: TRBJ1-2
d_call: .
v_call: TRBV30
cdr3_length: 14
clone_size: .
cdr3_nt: TGTGCCTGGAGCCCCGGGGGGGAGTGGAATGGCTACACCTTC
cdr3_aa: CAWSPGGEWNGYTF

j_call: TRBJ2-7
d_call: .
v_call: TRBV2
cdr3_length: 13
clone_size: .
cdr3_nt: TGTGCCAGCAGTGATCCCAGTGAAATCGAGCAGTACTTC
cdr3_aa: CASSDPSEIEQYF

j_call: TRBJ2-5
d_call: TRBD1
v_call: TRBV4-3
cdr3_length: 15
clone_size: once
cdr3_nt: TGCGCCAGCAGCCAAGGGCCCAGGGGGCAAGAGACCCAGTACTTC
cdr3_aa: CASSQGPRGQETQYF

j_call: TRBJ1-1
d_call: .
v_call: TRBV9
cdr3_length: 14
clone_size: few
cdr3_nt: TGTGCCAGCAGCGTAGATAGCTGGAACACTGAAGCTTTCTTT
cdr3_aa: CASSVDSWNTEAFF

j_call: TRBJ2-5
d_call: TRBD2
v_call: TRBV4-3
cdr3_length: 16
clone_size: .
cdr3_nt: TGCGCCAGCAGCCCCTATTTAGCGGGGGAGCAGGAGACCCAGTACTTC
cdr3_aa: CASSPYLAGEQETQYF

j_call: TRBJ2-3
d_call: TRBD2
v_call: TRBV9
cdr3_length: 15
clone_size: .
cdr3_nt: TGTGCCAGCAGCGTTGAAGCGGGAGGGCCAGATACGCAGTATTTT
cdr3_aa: CASSVEAGGPDTQYF